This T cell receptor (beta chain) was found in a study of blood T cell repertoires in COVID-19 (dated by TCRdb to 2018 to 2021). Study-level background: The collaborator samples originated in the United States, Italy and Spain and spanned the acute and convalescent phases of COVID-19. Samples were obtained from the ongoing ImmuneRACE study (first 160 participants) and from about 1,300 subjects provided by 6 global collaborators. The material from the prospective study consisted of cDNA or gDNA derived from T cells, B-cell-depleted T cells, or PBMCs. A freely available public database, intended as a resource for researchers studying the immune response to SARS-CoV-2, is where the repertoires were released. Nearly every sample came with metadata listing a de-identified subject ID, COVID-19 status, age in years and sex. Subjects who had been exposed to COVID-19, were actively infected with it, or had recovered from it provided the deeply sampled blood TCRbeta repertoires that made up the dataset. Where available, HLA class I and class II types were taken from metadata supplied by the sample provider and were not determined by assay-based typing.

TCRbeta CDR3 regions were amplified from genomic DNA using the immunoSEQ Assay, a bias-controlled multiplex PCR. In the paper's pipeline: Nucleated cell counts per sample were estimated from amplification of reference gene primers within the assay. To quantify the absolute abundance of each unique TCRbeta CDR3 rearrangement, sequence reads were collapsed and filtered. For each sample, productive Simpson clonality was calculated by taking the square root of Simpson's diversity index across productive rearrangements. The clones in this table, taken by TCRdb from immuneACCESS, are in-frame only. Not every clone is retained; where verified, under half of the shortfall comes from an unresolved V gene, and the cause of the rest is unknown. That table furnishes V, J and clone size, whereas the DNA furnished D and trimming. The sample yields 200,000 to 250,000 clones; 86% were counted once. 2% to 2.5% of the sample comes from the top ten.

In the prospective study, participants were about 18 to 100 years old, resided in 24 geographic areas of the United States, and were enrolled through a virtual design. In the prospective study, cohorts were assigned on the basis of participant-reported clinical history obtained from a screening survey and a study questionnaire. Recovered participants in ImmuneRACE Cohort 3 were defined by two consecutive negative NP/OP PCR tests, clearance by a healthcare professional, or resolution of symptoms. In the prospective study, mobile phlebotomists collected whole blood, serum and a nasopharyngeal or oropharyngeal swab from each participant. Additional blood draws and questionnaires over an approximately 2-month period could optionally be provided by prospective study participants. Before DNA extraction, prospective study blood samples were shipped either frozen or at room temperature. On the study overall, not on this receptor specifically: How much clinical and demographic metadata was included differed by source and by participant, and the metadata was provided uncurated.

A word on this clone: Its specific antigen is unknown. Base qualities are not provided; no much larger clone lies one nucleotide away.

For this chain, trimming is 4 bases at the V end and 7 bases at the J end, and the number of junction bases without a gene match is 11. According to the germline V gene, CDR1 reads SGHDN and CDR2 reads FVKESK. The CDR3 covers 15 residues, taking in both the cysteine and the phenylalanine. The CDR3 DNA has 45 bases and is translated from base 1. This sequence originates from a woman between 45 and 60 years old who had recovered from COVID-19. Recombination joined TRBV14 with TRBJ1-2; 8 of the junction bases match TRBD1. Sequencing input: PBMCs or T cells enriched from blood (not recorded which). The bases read TGTGCCAGCAGCCCGCTTGGACAGGGTGTAGTTGGCTACACCTTC. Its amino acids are CASSPLGQGVVGYTF.